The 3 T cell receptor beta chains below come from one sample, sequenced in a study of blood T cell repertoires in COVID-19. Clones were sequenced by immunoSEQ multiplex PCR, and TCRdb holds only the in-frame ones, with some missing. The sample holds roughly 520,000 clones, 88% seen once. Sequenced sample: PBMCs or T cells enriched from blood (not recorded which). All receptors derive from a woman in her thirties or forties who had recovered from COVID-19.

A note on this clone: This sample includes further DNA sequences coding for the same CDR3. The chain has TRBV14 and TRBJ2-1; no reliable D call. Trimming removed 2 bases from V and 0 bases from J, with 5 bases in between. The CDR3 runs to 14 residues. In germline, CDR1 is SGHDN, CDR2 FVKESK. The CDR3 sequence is CASSQTGSYNEQFF. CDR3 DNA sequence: TGTGCCAGCAGCCAAACGGGCTCCTACAATGAGCAGTTCTTC.

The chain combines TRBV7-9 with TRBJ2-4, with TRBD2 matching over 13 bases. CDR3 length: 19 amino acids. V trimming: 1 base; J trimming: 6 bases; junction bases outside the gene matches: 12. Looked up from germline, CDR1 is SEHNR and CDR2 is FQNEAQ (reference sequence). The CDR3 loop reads CASSLGWKGTSGILNIQYF. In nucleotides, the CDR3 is TGTGCCAGCAGCTTAGGCTGGAAAGGGACTAGCGGGATATTAAACATTCAGTACTTC.

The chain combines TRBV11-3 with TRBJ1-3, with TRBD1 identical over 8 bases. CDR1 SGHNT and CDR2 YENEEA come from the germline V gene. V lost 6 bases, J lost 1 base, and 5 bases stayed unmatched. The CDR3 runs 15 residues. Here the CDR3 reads CASRTGTGSGNTIYF. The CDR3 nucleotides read TGTGCCAGCAGAACCGGGACAGGATCTGGAAACACCATATATTTT.